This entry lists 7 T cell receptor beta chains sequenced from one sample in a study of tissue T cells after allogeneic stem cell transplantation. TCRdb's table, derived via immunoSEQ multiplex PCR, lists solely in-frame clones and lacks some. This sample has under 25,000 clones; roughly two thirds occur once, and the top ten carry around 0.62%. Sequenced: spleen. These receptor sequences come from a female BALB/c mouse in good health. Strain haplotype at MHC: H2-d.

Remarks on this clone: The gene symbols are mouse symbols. Partial CDR3 DNA: TGTGCTAGCAGTTTAGGGGGCTCCGACTACACC. Translation: CASSLGGSDYT. The CDR3 in full is CASSLGGSDYTF. J is TRBJ1-2 and V is TRBV29; tentative D call: TRBD1 (5 bases). The sequence runs out 1 residue before the end of the CDR3; the remainder is reconstructed from the germline J gene. This CDR3 spans 12 amino acids. The V gene lost 2 bases and the J gene lost 4 bases, with 5 bases spanning the gap. Germline CDR1 and CDR2: MSHET and SYDVDS.

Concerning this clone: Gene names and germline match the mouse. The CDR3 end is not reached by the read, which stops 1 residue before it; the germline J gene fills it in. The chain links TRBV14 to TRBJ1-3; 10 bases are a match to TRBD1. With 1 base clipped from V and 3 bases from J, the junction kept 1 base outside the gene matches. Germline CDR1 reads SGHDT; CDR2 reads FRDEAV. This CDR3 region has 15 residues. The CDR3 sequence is CASSFRDRGGNTLYF. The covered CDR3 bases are TGTGCCAGCAGTTTCAGGGACAGGGGTGGAAATACGCTCTAT. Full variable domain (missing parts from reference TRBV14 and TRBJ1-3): EAGVTQSPRYAVLQEGQAVSFWCDPISGHDTLYWYQQPRDQGPQLLVYFRDEAVIDNSQLPSDRFSAVRPKGTNSTLKIQSAKQGDTATYLCASSFRDRGGNTLYFGEGSRLIVV.

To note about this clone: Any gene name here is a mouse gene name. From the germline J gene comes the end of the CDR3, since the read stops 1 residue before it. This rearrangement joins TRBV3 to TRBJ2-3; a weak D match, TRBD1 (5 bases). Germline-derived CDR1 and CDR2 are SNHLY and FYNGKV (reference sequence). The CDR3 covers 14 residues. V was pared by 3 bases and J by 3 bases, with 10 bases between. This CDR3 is CASSFQGIAETLYF. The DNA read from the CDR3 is TGTGCCAGCAGCTTCCAGGGAATAGCAGAAACGCTGTAT.

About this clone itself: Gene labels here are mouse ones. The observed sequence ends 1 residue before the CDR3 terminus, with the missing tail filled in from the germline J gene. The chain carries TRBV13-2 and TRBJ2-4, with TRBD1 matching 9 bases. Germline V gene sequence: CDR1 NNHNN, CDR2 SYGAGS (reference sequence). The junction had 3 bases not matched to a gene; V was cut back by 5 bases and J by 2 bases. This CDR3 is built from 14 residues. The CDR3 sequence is CASGGQGYQNTLYF. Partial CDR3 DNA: TGTGCCAGCGGGGGACAGGGATATCAAAACACCTTGTAC.

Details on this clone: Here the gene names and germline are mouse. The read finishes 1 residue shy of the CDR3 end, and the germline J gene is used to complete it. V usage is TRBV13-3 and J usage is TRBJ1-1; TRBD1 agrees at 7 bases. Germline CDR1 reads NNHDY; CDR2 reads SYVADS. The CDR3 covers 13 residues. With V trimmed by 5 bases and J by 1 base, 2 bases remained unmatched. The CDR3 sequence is CASSRQGNTEVFF. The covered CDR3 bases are TGTGCCAGCAGCAGACAGGGGAACACAGAAGTCTTC.

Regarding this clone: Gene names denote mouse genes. The CDR3 loop is CASGADSSQNTLYF. The part of the CDR3 DNA that was read is TGTGCCAGCGGTGCTGACAGTAGTCAAAACACCTTGTAC. The genes are TRBV13-2 and TRBJ2-4; D might be TRBD1 (5 bases). From the germline J gene comes the end of the CDR3, since the read stops 1 residue before it. Trimming stripped 3 bases from V and 0 bases from J, with 8 bases between. The germline V gene has CDR1 NNHNN and CDR2 SYGAGS (reference sequence). The CDR3 contains 14 residues.

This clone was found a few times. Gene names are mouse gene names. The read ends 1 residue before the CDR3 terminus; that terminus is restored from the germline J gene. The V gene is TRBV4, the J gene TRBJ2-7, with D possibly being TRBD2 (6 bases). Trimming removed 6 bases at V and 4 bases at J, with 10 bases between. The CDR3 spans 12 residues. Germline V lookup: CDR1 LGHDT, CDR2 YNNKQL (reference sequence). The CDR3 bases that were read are TGTGCCAGCAGTCCGACTGGTTATGAACAGTAC. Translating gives CASSPTGYEQY. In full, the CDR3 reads CASSPTGYEQYF.